Sequencing of this TCR beta chain was carried out in a study of CD8 T cells in ankylosing spondylitis. With regard to this clonotype: Its antigen remains unknown.

Quantitative molecular-barcoded 5'-RACE generated the TCR beta libraries. TCRdb re-called the 5' RACE reads through MiXCR, storing one row per CDR3 protein. Of 250,000 to 350,000 distinct CDR3 sequences listed, less than 25% were seen once; the top ten hold around 3.2%. CDR3 size: 16 residues. V was pared by 3 bases and J by 0 bases, with 12 bases between. The V gene's germline CDR1 is LNHDA and CDR2 SQIVND (reference sequence). Broader study findings: Reportedly, disease-linked clones are significantly enriched in ankylosing spondylitis patients' matched synovial fluid.

The sample comprised blood, either unsorted or a sorted T cell fraction (not recorded which). The gene calls are TRBV19 and TRBJ2-1; D possibly corresponds to TRBD2 (6 bases). This receptor was obtained from a female donor with ankylosing spondylitis or in good health (not recorded which). The CDR3 region is CASSISSAISYNEQFF. CDR3 in DNA: TGTGCCAGTAGTATCTCTAGCGCAATCTCCTACAATGAGCAGTTCTTC.